The 26 T cell receptor beta chains below were found in one sample sequenced in a study of blood T cell repertoires in COVID-19. Generated by immunoSEQ multiplex PCR, the TCRdb table keeps only in-frame clones and is missing some. The sample lists more than 45,000 clones, around 87% seen once, with roughly 6.5% in the top ten. Sequencing used peripheral blood. These TCRs come from an older woman with COVID-19, enrolled during active disease.

The chain has TRBV28 and TRBJ1-6, with no clear D. Germline values: CDR1 MDHEN, CDR2 SYDVKM. Trimming left V 6 bases short and J 10 bases short, with 10 bases between. The CDR3 runs to 12 residues. The CDR3 region is CASSPPSSPLHF. DNA of the CDR3: TGTGCCAGCAGCCCGCCTAGCTCACCCCTCCACTTT.

The V and J genes are TRBV5-1 and TRBJ1-1; D may be TRBD1 (5 bases). CDR1 SGHRS and CDR2 YFSETQ come from the germline V gene. Trimming cost V 4 bases and J 0 bases, with 13 bases left between them. The CDR3 covers 15 residues. CDR3 loop: CASSIRAAMNTEAFF. The CDR3 nucleotides are TGCGCCAGCAGCATCAGGGCGGCCATGAACACTGAAGCTTTCTTT.

The chain carries TRBV4-1 and TRBJ1-5; possible D gene TRBD1, 6 bases. The CDR3 is 13 amino acids. Germline V gene lookup returns CDR1 MGHRA and CDR2 YSYEKL. V was clipped by 4 bases and J by 6 bases, with 10 bases between them. The CDR3 spells CASSRQGFQPQHF. The CDR3 DNA sequence: TGCGCCAGCAGCCGGCAGGGGTTTCAGCCCCAGCATTTT.

The V and J genes are TRBV11-3 and TRBJ2-3, with TRBD1 matching 8 bases. The CDR3 extends over 16 amino acids. From germline, CDR1 is SGHNT and CDR2 YENEEA. V dropped 2 bases and J dropped 6; count of bases not matched to a gene: 10. CDR3 sequence reads: CASSLLGDRGTDTQYF. In DNA form, the CDR3 reads TGTGCCAGCAGCTTACTTGGAGACAGGGGTACGGATACGCAGTATTTT.

The V call is TRBV5-6, the J call TRBJ1-5, with 9 nucleotides matching TRBD1. V was clipped by 2 bases and J by 7 bases; unmatched bases: 19. Germline V lookup: CDR1 SGHDT, CDR2 YYEEEE. The CDR3 is made up of 19 amino acids. The CDR3 reads CASSFRGGTGRGTGQPQHF. The CDR3 coding sequence is TGTGCCAGCAGCTTTAGGGGTGGGACAGGGAGGGGGACTGGACAGCCCCAGCATTTT.

This chain links TRBV30 with TRBJ1-2, with TRBD1 identical over 10 bases. The junction had 5 bases not matched to a gene; V was cut back by 4 bases and J by 6 bases. The CDR3 sequence is 13 residues long. Germline V CDR1 and CDR2: GTSNPN, SVGIG (reference sequence). This chain's CDR3 is CAWTRGTGDGYTF. The CDR3 DNA follows: TGTGCCTGGACGCGGGGGACAGGGGATGGCTACACCTTC.

The chain couples TRBV9 to TRBJ1-6; possible D gene TRBD1, 5 bases. The ends were cut back, 4 bases at V and 5 bases at J, with 10 bases in the middle. The length of the CDR3 is 14 residues. Looked up from germline, CDR1 is SGDLS and CDR2 is YYNGEE. CDR3 loop: CASSPGLDNSPLHF. CDR3 in DNA: TGTGCCAGCAGCCCGGGACTAGATAATTCACCCCTCCACTTT.

The V call is TRBV4-2, the J call TRBJ2-1; 8 bases map to TRBD1. The CDR3 runs 15 residues. Germline V gene sequence: CDR1 LGHNA, CDR2 YNFKEQ. The V and J ends lost 3 bases and 7 bases, in that order; junction bases with no gene match: 8. The CDR3 is CASSQHAGTGNEQFF. The DNA of the CDR3 is TGTGCCAGCAGCCAGCATGCTGGGACAGGAAATGAGCAGTTCTTC.

The chain employs TRBV11-1 and TRBJ2-7, with a possible D match to TRBD1 (6 bases). Per germline, CDR1 SGHAT and CDR2 FQDESV (reference sequence). The CDR3 covers 15 residues. V was shortened by 5 bases and J by 3 bases, with 17 bases between the two germline ends. The CDR3 loop reads CASSNTGTNLYEQYF. CDR3 nucleotides: TGTGCCAGCAGCAACACCGGGACAAACCTCTACGAGCAGTACTTC. Based on the CDR3 plus reference TRBV11-1 and TRBJ2-7, the full variable domain is EAEVAQSPRYKITEKSQAVAFWCDPISGHATLYWYRQILGQGPELLVQFQDESVVDDSQLPKDRFSAERLKGVDSTLKIQPAELGDSAMYLCASSNTGTNLYEQYFGPGTRLTVT.

This chain joins TRBV2 and TRBJ2-1; D remains ambiguous. The CDR3 contains 12 residues. V was trimmed by 1 base and J by 10 bases, leaving 8 bases between them. Germline V lookup: CDR1 SNHLY, CDR2 FYNNEI. DNA of the CDR3: TGTGCCAGCAGTGAAGACTTTTGGGAGCAGTTCTTC. Translation: CASSEDFWEQFF. Variable domain in full (rest from reference TRBV2 and TRBJ2-1): EPEVTQTPSHQVTQMGQEVILRCVPISNHLYFYWYRQILGQKVEFLVSFYNNEISEKSEIFDDQFSVERPDGSNFTLKIRSTKLEDSAMYFCASSEDFWEQFFGPGTRLTVL.

This rearrangement joins TRBV24-1 to TRBJ2-3, with a tentative D call TRBD2 (6 bases). The CDR3 totals 14 residues. Germline loops: CDR1 KGHDR, CDR2 SFDVKD. Trimming stripped 5 bases from V and 2 bases from J, with 10 bases between. CDR3 DNA sequence: TGTGCCACCAGTGTGGGGGGAGTCACAGATACGCAGTATTTT. This gives the protein CATSVGGVTDTQYF.

J is TRBJ1-3 and V is TRBV6-5; D is unresolved. The CDR3 is 14 residues long. V was trimmed by 0 bases and J by 2 bases, leaving 5 bases between them. Germline V gene data show CDR1 as MNHEY and CDR2 as SVGAGI. The CDR3 coding sequence is TGTGCCAGCAGTTACTCGTCGGCTGGAAACACCATATATTTT. This gives the protein CASSYSSAGNTIYF.

The chain is built from TRBV5-1 and TRBJ2-7; the match to TRBD2 covers 8 bases. This CDR3 has 18 amino acids. The V segment lost 4 bases and the J segment 5 bases; nucleotides outside the gene matches: 20. Germline V gene lookup returns CDR1 SGHRS and CDR2 YFSETQ. In DNA form, the CDR3 reads TGCGCCAGCAGCCCTTATTCCCGTCCAGCGGGAGATGGGAACGAGCAGTACTTC. This sequence encodes CASSPYSRPAGDGNEQYF.

The chain couples TRBV11-3 to TRBJ2-5; 9 bases map to TRBD1. The CDR3 runs 17 residues. Germline-derived CDR1 and CDR2 are SGHNT and YENEEA. The trim removed 2 bases at V and 6 bases at J, leaving 13 bases unmatched. Here the CDR3 reads CASSLRGRDRVFQTQYF. The CDR3 DNA reads as TGTGCCAGCAGCTTAAGGGGACGGGACAGGGTGTTTCAGACCCAGTACTTC.

The CDR3 spells CASSQGPNQPQHF. CDR3 DNA: TGTGCCAGCAGCCAGGGGCCTAATCAGCCCCAGCATTTT. The chain couples TRBV7-6 to TRBJ1-5; D is possibly TRBD1 (6 bases). The CDR3 is 13 residues long. Trimming pared 5 bases from V and 4 bases from J, leaving 9 bases between. Per germline, CDR1 SGHVS and CDR2 FNYEAQ.

The chain has TRBV6-5 and TRBJ1-2; a weak D match, TRBD1 (5 bases). Per the germline V gene, CDR1 is MNHEY and CDR2 is SVGAGI. The CDR3 sequence is 15 residues long. V was clipped by 5 bases and J by 4 bases, with 17 bases between them. CDR3 nucleotides: TGTGCCAGCAGTACCACCATGGGGCGGCTCTATGGCTACACCTTC. Translated, it gives CASSTTMGRLYGYTF.

This chain connects TRBV5-1 to TRBJ1-6; D is undetermined. This CDR3 spans 14 amino acids. Trimming pared 2 bases from V and 7 bases from J, leaving 10 bases between. The germline gives CDR1 SGHRS, CDR2 YFSETQ. CDR3: CASSFGKSNSPLHF. Here the CDR3 DNA reads TGCGCCAGCAGCTTCGGGAAATCAAATTCACCCCTCCACTTT.

This sequence joins TRBV10-1 and TRBJ1-5; no reliable D call. The CDR3 has 14 amino acids. Looked up from germline, CDR1 is WNHNN and CDR2 is SYGVQD (reference sequence). V lost 4 bases, J lost 6 bases, and 13 bases lay in between. This CDR3 is CASSGPWRTQPQHF. As DNA, the CDR3 is TGCGCCAGCAGTGGCCCCTGGAGGACTCAGCCCCAGCATTTT.

The gene calls are TRBV4-2 and TRBJ2-5; D is ambiguous. CDR3 length equals 13 residues. CDR1 and CDR2 (germline): LGHNA, YNFKEQ. V lost 0 bases, J lost 5 bases, and 7 bases lay in between. The CDR3 DNA sequence: TGTGCCAGCAGCCAAGACTCGAGGGAGACCCAGTACTTC. Amino acids: CASSQDSRETQYF.

This clone was seen just once. The gene calls are TRBV28 and TRBJ2-7, with 11 bases identical to TRBD2. Germline CDR1 is MDHEN and CDR2 is SYDVKM. Trimming removed 5 bases from V and 4 bases from J; junction bases left unmatched: 7. The CDR3 loop spans 15 amino acids. The CDR3 region has the DNA TGTGCCAGCAGTCCGTTTCTAGCGGGAGGTTACGAGCAGTACTTC. This sequence encodes CASSPFLAGGYEQYF.

V is TRBV4-2 and J is TRBJ1-3; TRBD1 is a possible D gene (5 bases). The CDR3 is 16 residues long. Germline CDR1 is LGHNA and CDR2 is YNFKEQ. With 1 base removed from V and 4 bases from J, the gap between germline ends came to 14 bases. The CDR3 is CASSQGLKGQGNTIYF. CDR3 DNA: TGTGCCAGCAGCCAAGGGCTTAAGGGGCAAGGAAACACCATATATTTT.

The rearrangement links TRBV19 to TRBJ2-7; D not certain. CDR3 size: 14 residues. The V and J ends lost 5 bases and 0 bases respectively, with 11 bases between them. Looked up from germline, CDR1 is LNHDA and CDR2 is SQIVND (reference sequence). The CDR3 DNA reads TGTGCCAGTAGTGTCTCAGGTGGCTCCTACGAGCAGTACTTC. This codes for CASSVSGGSYEQYF.

This chain links TRBV5-1 with TRBJ2-1, with 10 bases lining up with TRBD1. Germline V gene data show CDR1 as SGHRS and CDR2 as YFSETQ. CDR3 length: 15 residues. The J segment lost 9 bases and the V segment lost 3 bases, leaving 9 bases of the junction unmatched. CDR3 coding DNA: TGCGCCAGCAGCTCCTCCGGGACAGGGGTTAGTGAGCAGTTCTTC. Amino acids: CASSSSGTGVSEQFF.

The V and J genes are TRBV9 and TRBJ2-3; 8 bases map to TRBD1. From germline, CDR1 is SGDLS and CDR2 YYNGEE. The CDR3 sequence is 14 residues long. With V trimmed by 4 bases and J by 5 bases, 6 bases remained unmatched. The CDR3 DNA is TGTGCCAGCAGCAGGACAGGGCTAAAAGATACGCAGTATTTT. Its protein product is CASSRTGLKDTQYF.

This clone came up once. The chain joins TRBV7-9 to TRBJ2-2; D is unclear. V lost 5 bases and J 6 bases, leaving 13 bases between the germline ends. The CDR3 sequence is 14 residues long. Per germline, CDR1 SEHNR and CDR2 FQNEAQ (reference sequence). In nucleotides, the CDR3 is TGTGCCAGCAGCCCCCCGAATCGGGCCGGGGAGCTGTTTTTT. Its translation: CASSPPNRAGELFF.

The chain is built from TRBV6-1 and TRBJ2-7; D perhaps matches TRBD1 (5 bases). Germline assignment: CDR1 MNHNS and CDR2 SASEGT. V lost 3 bases, J lost 3 bases, and 6 bases lay in between. The CDR3 extends over 12 amino acids. CDR3 region: CASSDRVYEQYF. The DNA of the CDR3 is TGTGCCAGCAGTGACAGGGTCTACGAGCAGTACTTC.